These 7 T cell receptor beta chains were all obtained from the same sample, sequenced in a study of CXCR3-negative and CXCR3-positive naive CD8 T cells. The libraries of TRB cDNA were prepared using 5' RACE with UMI labels. TCRdb reprocessed the 5' RACE reads and stores each CDR3 protein as one record, lacking DNA. The sample table includes over 70,000 distinct CDR3 sequences. The sample comprised naive CXCR3- CD8+ T cells from blood. Indicated subset: CD45RO-CCR7+CD27+CD95- naive CD8+ T cells lacking CXCR3 (TNR3-). These TCRs come from a human donor in good health. Some clones in this sample may be carry-over from other donors' samples.

The V call is TRBV13, the J call TRBJ2-3; no DNA is available, so the TRBD2 call from TCRdb remains unchecked. CDR1 is PRHDT and CDR2 is FYEKMQ in the germline V gene (reference sequence). The CDR3 length is 19 residues. The CDR3 sequence: CASSLVGTSGSLSPDTQYF.

The chain couples TRBV28 to TRBJ2-7. This CDR3 contains 15 residues. The germline V gene has CDR1 MDHEN and CDR2 SYDVKM. The CDR3 reads CASSSSESWGYEQYF.

The J gene is TRBJ2-2, the V gene TRBV5-1. The germline CDR1 and CDR2 sequences are SGHRS and YFSETQ. This CDR3 spans 14 amino acids. CDR3 sequence: CASSLELDTGELFF. Full variable domain (rest looked up from reference TRBV5-1 and TRBJ2-2): KAGVTQTPRYLIKTRGQQVTLSCSPISGHRSVSWYQQTPGQGLQFLFEYFSETQRNKGNFPGRFSGRQFSNSRSEMNVSTLELGDSALYLCASSLELDTGELFFGEGSRLTVL.

The chain has TRBV28 and TRBJ2-5. CDR3 length: 14 amino acids. Germline loops: CDR1 MDHEN, CDR2 SYDVKM. This CDR3 is CASTPWLYQETQYF.

V gene TRBV5-1 combines with J gene TRBJ1-2; the TCRdb call, TRBD1, lacks DNA for checking. Germline values: CDR1 SGHRS, CDR2 YFSETQ. CDR3 length equals 13 residues. The CDR3 loop is CASSLVGAEGYTF.

The V gene is TRBV9, the J gene TRBJ2-1; TCRdb indicates TRBD2, and absent DNA this call remains unverified. CDR1 is SGDLS, CDR2 YYNGEE, per germline. This CDR3 has 13 residues. The CDR3 region is CASSVEPGIDLFF.

The chain is built from TRBV15 and TRBJ2-5; the TRBD2 assignment by TCRdb is unverifiable without DNA. Germline CDR1 is LNHNV and CDR2 is YYDKDF (reference sequence). The CDR3 has 18 amino acids. The CDR3 sequence: CATSRDVYRTSGQETQYF.